This T cell receptor (beta chain) is from a study of T-cell memory formation after mild COVID-19. Whole-study results and caveats: Balance between CD4 and CD8 was seen in clones contracting day 15 to 85, and a CD4+ lean was seen in later expanders.

Via MiXCR, TCRdb re-called the 5' RACE reads, giving one row per CDR3 protein. This sample yields roughly 150,000 distinct CDR3 sequences, of which about 14% are seen a single time; 13% to 15% belongs to the top ten. Turning to this clonotype: The antigen remains unidentified.

Sample: PBMCs or a T cell subset sorted from them (not recorded which). The TCR comes from an adult woman who had mild COVID-19 (a few samples of this study predate the infection). Cell type and time point are not known.

The CDR3 protein is CASRIGGHTDTQYF. The CDR3 DNA reads TGTGCCAGCAGAATCGGAGGGCACACAGATACGCAGTATTTT. The rearrangement links TRBV2 to TRBJ2-3, with D possibly being TRBD2 (6 bases). V shed 6 bases and J shed 2 bases, with 12 bases lying between them. Germline V lookup: CDR1 SNHLY, CDR2 FYNNEI. The CDR3 length is 14 residues.